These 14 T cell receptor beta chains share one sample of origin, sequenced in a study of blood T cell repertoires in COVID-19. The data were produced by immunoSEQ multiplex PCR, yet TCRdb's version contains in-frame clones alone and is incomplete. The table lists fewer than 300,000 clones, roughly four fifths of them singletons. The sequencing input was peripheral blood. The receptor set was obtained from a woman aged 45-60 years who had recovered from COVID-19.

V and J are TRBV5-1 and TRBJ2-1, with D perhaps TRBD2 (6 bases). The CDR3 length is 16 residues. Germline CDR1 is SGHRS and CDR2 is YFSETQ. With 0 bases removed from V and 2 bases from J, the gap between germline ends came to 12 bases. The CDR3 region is CASSLVSGEPYNEQFF. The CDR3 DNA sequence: TGCGCCAGCAGCTTGGTTTCGGGAGAACCCTACAATGAGCAGTTCTTC. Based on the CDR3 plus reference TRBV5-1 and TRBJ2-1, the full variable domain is KAGVTQTPRYLIKTRGQQVTLSCSPISGHRSVSWYQQTPGQGLQFLFEYFSETQRNKGNFPGRFSGRQFSNSRSEMNVSTLELGDSALYLCASSLVSGEPYNEQFFGPGTRLTVL.

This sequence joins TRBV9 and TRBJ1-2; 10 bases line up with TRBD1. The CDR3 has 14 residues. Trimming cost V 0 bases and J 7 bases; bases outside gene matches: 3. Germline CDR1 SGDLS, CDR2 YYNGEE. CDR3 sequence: CASSVGGQGTGYTF. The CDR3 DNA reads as TGTGCCAGCAGCGTAGGGGGACAGGGGACTGGCTACACCTTC.

The CDR3 reads CASSDSDYSKNIQYF. CDR3 nucleotides: TGTGCCAGCAGCGATTCGGACTACAGCAAAAACATTCAGTACTTC. The rearrangement links TRBV6-2 or TRBV6-3 to TRBJ2-4; the D gene is possibly TRBD2 (6 bases). The CDR3 runs 15 residues. V lost 6 bases and J 3 bases, leaving 15 bases between the germline ends. Germline V lookup: CDR1 MNHEY, CDR2 SVGEGT.

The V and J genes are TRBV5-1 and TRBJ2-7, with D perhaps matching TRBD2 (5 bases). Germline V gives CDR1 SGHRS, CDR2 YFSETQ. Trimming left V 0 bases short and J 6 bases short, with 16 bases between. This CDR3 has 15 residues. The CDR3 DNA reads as TGCGCCAGCAGCTTGGTGCACAGCCGGAGGCGCGAGCAGTACTTC. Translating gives CASSLVHSRRREQYF.

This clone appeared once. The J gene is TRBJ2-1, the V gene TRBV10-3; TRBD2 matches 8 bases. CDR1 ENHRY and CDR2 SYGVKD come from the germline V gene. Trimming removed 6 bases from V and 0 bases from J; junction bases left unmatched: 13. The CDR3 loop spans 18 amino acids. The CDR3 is CAIRSPILAGSSYNEQFF. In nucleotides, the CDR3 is TGTGCCATCAGGAGCCCGATATTAGCGGGGAGCTCCTACAATGAGCAGTTCTTC.

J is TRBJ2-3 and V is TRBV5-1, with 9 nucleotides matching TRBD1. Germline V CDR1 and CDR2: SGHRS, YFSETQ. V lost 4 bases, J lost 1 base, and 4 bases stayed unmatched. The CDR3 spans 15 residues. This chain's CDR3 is CASSMGQGGTDTQYF. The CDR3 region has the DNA TGCGCCAGCAGCATGGGACAGGGAGGCACAGATACGCAGTATTTT.

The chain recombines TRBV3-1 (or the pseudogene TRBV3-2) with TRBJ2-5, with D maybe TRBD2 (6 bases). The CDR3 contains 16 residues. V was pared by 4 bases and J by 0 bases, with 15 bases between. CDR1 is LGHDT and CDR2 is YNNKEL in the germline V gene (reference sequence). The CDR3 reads CASSRQLRGNQETQYF. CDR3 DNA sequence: TGTGCCAGCAGCCGCCAACTTCGGGGGAACCAAGAGACCCAGTACTTC.

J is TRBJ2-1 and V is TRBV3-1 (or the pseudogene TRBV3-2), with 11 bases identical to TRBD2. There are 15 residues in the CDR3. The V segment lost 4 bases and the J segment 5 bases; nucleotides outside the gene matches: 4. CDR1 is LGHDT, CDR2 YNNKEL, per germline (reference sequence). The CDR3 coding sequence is TGTGCCAGCAGCCGAGGGACTAGCGGAAACAATGAGCAGTTCTTC. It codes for CASSRGTSGNNEQFF.

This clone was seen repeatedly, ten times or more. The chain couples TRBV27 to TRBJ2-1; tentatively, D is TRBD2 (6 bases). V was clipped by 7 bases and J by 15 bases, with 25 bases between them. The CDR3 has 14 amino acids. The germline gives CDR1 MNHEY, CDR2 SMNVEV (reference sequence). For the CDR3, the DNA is TGTGCCAGCACCTACCTTCCGGGAGCCCCTAATTCGTTCTTC. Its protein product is CASTYLPGAPNSFF.

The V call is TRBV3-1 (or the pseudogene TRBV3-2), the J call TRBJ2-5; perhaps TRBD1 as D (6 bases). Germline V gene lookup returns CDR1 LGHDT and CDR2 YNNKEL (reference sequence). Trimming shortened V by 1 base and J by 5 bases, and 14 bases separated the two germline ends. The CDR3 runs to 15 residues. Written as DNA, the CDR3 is TGTGCCAGCAGCCAAGGCGTCAGGGGATCGGAGACCCAGTACTTC. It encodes CASSQGVRGSETQYF.

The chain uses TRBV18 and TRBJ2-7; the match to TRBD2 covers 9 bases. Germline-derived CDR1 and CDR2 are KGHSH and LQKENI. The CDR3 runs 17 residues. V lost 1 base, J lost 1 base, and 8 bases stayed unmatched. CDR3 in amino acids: CASSPLPLAGASYEQYF. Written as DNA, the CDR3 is TGTGCCAGCTCACCACTCCCGTTAGCGGGGGCTTCCTACGAGCAGTACTTC.

The CDR3 sequence is CASSPGTSGGHQETQYF. CDR3 bases: TGTGCCAGCAGTCCGGGGACTAGCGGGGGCCACCAAGAGACCCAGTACTTC. The genes are TRBV6-2 or TRBV6-3 and TRBJ2-5; 14 bases are shared with TRBD2. The germline CDR1 and CDR2 sequences are MNHEY and SVGEGT. The ends lost 5 bases at V and 0 bases at J; junction bases unmatched: 5. This CDR3 is built from 17 residues.

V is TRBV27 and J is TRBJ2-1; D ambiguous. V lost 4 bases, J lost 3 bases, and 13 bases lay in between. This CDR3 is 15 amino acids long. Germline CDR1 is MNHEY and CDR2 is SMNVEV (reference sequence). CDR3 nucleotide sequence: TGTGCCAGCAGTTCCTACCCAGGCCTCTACAATGAGCAGTTCTTC. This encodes CASSSYPGLYNEQFF.

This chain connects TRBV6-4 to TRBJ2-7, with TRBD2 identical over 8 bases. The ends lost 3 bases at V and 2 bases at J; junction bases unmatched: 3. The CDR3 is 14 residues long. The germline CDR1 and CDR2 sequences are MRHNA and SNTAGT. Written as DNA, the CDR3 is TGTGCCAGCAGTGAAACGGGACTAGCCTACGAGCAGTACTTC. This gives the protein CASSETGLAYEQYF.